This TCR beta chain was sequenced during a study of T cells after yellow fever vaccination. In TCRdb, the 5' RACE reads were re-called with MiXCR into one record per CDR3 protein. This sample yields 95,000 to 100,000 distinct CDR3 sequences, of which under 6.5% are seen a single time; about two fifths belongs to the top ten. CDR1 and CDR2 (germline): SGHNT, YYREEE (reference sequence). This CDR3 is built from 17 residues. V dropped 2 bases and J dropped 3 bases, with 20 bases sitting between them. The rearrangement joins TRBV5-4 to TRBJ1-1; the D gene is possibly TRBD1 (5 bases). This material consisted of CD8+ T cells sorted from PBMCs, taken 10 days after the yellow fever booster vaccination. This clonotype originated in a man aged 18 to 29 who received the YFV17D yellow fever vaccine. The CDR3 loop is CASSFERGGGKDTEAFF. The CDR3 DNA reads TGTGCCAGCAGCTTTGAGAGGGGTGGAGGAAAGGACACTGAAGCTTTCTTT. Complete variable domain (other parts from reference TRBV5-4 and TRBJ1-1): ETGVTQSPTHLIKTRGQQVTLRCSSQSGHNTVSWYQQALGQGPQFIFQYYREEENGRGNFPPRFSGLQFPNYSSELNVNALELDDSALYLCASSFERGGGKDTEAFFGQGTRLTVV.